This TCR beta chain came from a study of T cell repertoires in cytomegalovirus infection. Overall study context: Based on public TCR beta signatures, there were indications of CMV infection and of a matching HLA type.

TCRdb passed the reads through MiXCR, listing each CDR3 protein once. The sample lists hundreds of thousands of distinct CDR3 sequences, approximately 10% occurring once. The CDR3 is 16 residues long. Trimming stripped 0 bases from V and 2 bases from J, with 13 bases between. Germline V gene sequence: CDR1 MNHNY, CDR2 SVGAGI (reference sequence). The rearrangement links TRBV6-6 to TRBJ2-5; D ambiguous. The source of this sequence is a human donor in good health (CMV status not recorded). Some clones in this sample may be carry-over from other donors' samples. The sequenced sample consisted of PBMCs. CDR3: CASSYSLDTTQETQYF. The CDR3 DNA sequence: TGTGCCAGCAGTTACTCGCTAGACACGACACAAGAGACCCAGTACTTC.